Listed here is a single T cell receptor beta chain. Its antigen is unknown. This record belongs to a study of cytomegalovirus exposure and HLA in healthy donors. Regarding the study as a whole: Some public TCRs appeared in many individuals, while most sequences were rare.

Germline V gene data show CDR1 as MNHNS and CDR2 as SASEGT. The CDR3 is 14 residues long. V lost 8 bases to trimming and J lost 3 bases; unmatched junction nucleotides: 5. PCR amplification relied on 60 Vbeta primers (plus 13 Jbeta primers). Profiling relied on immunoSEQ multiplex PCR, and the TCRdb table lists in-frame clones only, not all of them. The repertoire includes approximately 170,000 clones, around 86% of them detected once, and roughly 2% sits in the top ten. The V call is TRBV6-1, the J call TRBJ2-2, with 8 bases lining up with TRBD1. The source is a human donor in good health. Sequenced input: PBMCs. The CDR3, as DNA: TGTGCCAGCGGGAGACAGGGGTACACCGGGGAGCTGTTTTTT. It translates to CASGRQGYTGELFF.